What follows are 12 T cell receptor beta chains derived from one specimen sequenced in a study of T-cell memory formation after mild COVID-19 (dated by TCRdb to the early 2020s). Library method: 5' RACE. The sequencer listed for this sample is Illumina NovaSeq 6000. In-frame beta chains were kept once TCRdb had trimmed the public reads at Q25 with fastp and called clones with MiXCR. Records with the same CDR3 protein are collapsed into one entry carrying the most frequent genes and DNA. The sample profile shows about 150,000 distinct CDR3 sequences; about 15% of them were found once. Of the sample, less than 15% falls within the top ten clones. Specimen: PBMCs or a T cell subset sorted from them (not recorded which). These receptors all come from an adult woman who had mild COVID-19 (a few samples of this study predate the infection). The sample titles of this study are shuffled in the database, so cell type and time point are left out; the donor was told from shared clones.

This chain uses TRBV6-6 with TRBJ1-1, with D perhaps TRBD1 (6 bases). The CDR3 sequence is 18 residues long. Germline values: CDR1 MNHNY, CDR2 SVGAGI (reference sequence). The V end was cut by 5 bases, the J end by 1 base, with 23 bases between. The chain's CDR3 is CASSKGSGTKSGNTEAFF. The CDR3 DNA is TGTGCCAGCAGTAAGGGGTCCGGGACAAAAAGTGGGAACACTGAAGCTTTCTTT.

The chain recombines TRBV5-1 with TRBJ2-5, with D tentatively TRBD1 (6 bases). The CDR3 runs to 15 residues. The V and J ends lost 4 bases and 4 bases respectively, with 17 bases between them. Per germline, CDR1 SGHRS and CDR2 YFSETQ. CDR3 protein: CASSPGHPVVETQYF. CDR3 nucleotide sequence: TGCGCCAGCAGCCCGGGACACCCTGTAGTAGAGACCCAGTACTTC.

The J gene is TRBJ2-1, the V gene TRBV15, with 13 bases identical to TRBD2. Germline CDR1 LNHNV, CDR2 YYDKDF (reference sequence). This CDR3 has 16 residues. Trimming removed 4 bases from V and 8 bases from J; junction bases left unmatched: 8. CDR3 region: CATSTRLAGGSYEQFF. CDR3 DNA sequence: TGTGCCACCAGCACTAGACTAGCGGGAGGATCCTATGAGCAGTTCTTC.

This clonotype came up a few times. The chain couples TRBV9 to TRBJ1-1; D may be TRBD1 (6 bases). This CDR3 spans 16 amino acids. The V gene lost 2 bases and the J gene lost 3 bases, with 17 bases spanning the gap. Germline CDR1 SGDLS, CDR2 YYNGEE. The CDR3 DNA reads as TGTGCCAGCAGCGTCAACGCTTACCCAGGGGACACTGAAGCTTTCTTT. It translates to CASSVNAYPGDTEAFF.

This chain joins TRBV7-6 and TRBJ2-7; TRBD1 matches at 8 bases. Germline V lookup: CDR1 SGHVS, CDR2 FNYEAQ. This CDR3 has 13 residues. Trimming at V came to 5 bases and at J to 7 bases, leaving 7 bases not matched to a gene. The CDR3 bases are TGTGCCAGCAGCCCTACAGGGGGGCTAGAGCAGTACTTC. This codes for CASSPTGGLEQYF.

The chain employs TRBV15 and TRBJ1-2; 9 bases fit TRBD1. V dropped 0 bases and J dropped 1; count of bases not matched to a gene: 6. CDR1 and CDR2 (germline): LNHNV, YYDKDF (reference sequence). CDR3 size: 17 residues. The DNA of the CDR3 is TGTGCCACCAGCAGAGATCTGGGACAGGGACTTAACTATGGCTACACCTTC. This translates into CATSRDLGQGLNYGYTF.

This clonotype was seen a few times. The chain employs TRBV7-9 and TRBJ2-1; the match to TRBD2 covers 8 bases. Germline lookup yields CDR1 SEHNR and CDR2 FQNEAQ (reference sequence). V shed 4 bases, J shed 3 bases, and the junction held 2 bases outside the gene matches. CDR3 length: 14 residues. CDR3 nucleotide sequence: TGTGCCAGCAGCTCGAGCGGGGGCTACAATGAGCAGTTCTTC. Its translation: CASSSSGGYNEQFF.

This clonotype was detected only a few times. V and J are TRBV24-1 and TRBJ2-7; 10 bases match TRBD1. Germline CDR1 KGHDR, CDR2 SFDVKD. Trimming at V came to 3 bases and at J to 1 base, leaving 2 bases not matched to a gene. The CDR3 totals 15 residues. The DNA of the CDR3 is TGTGCCACCAGTGATCGGACAGGGGGATCCTACGAGCAGTACTTC. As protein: CATSDRTGGSYEQYF.

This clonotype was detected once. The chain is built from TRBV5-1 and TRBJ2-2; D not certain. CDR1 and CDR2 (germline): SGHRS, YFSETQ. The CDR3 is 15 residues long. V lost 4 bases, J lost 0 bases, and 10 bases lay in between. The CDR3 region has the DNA TGCGCCAGCAGCGCCACGGCTACGAACACCGGGGAGCTGTTTTTT. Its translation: CASSATATNTGELFF.

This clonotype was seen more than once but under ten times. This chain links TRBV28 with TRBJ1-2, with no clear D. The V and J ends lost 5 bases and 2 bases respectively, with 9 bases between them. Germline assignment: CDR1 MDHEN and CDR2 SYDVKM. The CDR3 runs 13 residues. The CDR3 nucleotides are TGTGCCAGCAGTGAGCCCCCCAACTATGGCTACACCTTC. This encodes CASSEPPNYGYTF.

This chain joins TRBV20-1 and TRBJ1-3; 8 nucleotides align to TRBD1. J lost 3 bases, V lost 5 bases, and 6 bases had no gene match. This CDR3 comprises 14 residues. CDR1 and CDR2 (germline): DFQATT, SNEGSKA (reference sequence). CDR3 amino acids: CSASMTGDGNTIYF. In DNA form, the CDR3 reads TGCAGTGCTTCCATGACAGGGGATGGAAACACCATATATTTT.

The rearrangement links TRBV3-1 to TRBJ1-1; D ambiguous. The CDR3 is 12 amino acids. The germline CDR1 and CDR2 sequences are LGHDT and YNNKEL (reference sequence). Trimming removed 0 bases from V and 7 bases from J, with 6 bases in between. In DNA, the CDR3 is TGTGCCAGCAGCCAAGATAGGTATGAAGCTTTCTTT. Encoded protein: CASSQDRYEAFF.